Shown below are 10 T cell receptor beta chains from a single sample sequenced in a study of spatial heterogeneity in lung cancer. TCRdb called the 5' RACE reads again in MiXCR, with one record for every CDR3 protein. The sample lists 20,000 to 25,000 distinct CDR3 sequences, around 4.3% occurring once. The time point was: sample taken at primary tumor resection. Specimen: PBMCs, collected at surgery. These receptors all stem from a male donor with early-stage non-small cell lung cancer.

The rearrangement uses TRBV19 and TRBJ1-1, with 7 bases identical to TRBD1. The CDR3 has 13 residues. Trimming cost V 7 bases and J 7 bases; bases outside gene matches: 9. Germline loops: CDR1 LNHDA, CDR2 SQIVND (reference sequence). DNA for the CDR3: TGTGCCAGTATGCGCAGGGGGGAAGGTGAAGCTTTCTTT. Translation: CASMRRGEGEAFF.

This clonotype was counted many times. This rearrangement joins TRBV19 to TRBJ1-2, with D tentatively TRBD1 (5 bases). Germline values: CDR1 LNHDA, CDR2 SQIVND (reference sequence). V was cut by 7 bases and J by 0 bases, with 9 bases left in between. The CDR3 covers 13 residues. The CDR3 is CASTVTANYGYTF. The CDR3 DNA follows: TGTGCCAGTACCGTGACAGCTAACTATGGCTACACCTTC.

Many counts were recorded for this clonotype. This sequence joins TRBV5-6 and TRBJ1-4; D call uncertain. The CDR3 contains 13 residues. V shed 0 bases and J shed 5 bases, with 5 bases lying between them. Looked up from germline, CDR1 is SGHDT and CDR2 is YYEEEE. The CDR3 spells CASSLDRNEKLFF. The CDR3 region has the DNA TGTGCCAGCAGCTTGGACAGAAATGAAAAACTGTTTTTT.

This clonotype was observed at least ten times. The J gene is TRBJ2-7, the V gene TRBV11-1, with D possibly being TRBD1 (5 bases). Trimming removed 5 bases from V and 0 bases from J, with 8 bases in between. Germline V gives CDR1 SGHAT, CDR2 FQDESV (reference sequence). The CDR3 consists of 13 residues. Here the CDR3 reads CASSRDSSYEQYF. The CDR3 DNA is TGTGCCAGCAGCAGAGACAGCTCCTACGAGCAGTACTTC.

In its sample, this clonotype was seen many times. The rearrangement links TRBV24-1 to TRBJ2-1; 8 positions match TRBD2. The CDR3 runs 14 residues. In germline, CDR1 is KGHDR, CDR2 SFDVKD. J gave up 7 bases and V 4 bases, and 5 bases lay outside the gene matches. The CDR3, as DNA: TGTGCCACCAGTGACCCCGGGGGGGCGAATGAGCAGTTCTTC. This codes for CATSDPGGANEQFF.

By frequency in the sample, this clonotype is medium-sized. CDR3 loop: CASSRNYEQYF. The CDR3 bases are TGTGCCAGCAGCCGCAACTACGAGCAGTACTTC. V and J are TRBV3-1 and TRBJ2-7, with D unclear. With 4 bases removed from V and 3 bases from J, the gap between germline ends came to 4 bases. The germline gives CDR1 LGHDT, CDR2 YNNKEL (reference sequence). The CDR3 length is 11 residues.

A remark on this clonotype: It may be a read error: a sequence one base away is much more abundant. V usage is TRBV2 and J usage is TRBJ1-1; D ambiguous. Germline V gives CDR1 SNHLY, CDR2 FYNNEI. The CDR3 runs to 11 residues. The V end lost 9 bases, the J end lost 11 bases, and 16 bases lay between the germline ends. This chain's CDR3 is CASSYIREAFF. The CDR3 DNA reads TGTGCCAGTTCATACATCAGAGAGGCTTTCTTT.

This clonotype was observed many times. This sequence joins TRBV2 and TRBJ1-4; 9 positions match TRBD1. The CDR3 has 14 amino acids. J lost 6 bases, V lost 4 bases, and 3 bases had no gene match. Per germline, CDR1 SNHLY and CDR2 FYNNEI. The CDR3 DNA reads as TGTGCCAGCAGTGTGGGACAGGGCCATGAAAAACTGTTTTTT. Translated: CASSVGQGHEKLFF.

This clonotype was recorded at least ten times. V usage is TRBV20-1 and J usage is TRBJ2-6, with TRBD1 matching over 7 bases. The CDR3 covers 15 residues. CDR1 is DFQATT, CDR2 SNEGSKA, per germline (reference sequence). The V gene end was trimmed by 5 bases and the J gene end by 2 bases; junction bases not matched to a gene: 6. CDR3 protein: CSARRQGTGANVLTF. The DNA for the CDR3 is TGCAGTGCTCGGAGACAGGGCACTGGGGCCAACGTCCTGACTTTC.

This clonotype was observed many times. This chain connects TRBV19 to TRBJ2-1; TRBD2 matches 10 bases. V lost 5 bases, J lost 7 bases, and 5 bases stayed unmatched. This CDR3 region has 14 residues. CDR1 is LNHDA, CDR2 SQIVND, per germline (reference sequence). CDR3 protein: CASSSSGRRNEQFF. The DNA of the CDR3 is TGTGCCAGTAGTTCTAGCGGGAGAAGGAATGAGCAGTTCTTC.